This T cell receptor (beta chain) was sequenced during a study of cytomegalovirus exposure and HLA in healthy donors. The study, taken as a whole, reports: Earlier analysis found most TCR beta V segments productive about 87% or about 30% of the time. Among TCR beta chains, those listed as cytomegalovirus-associated numbered some 170.

This CDR3 comprises 16 residues. CDR1 is MNHEY and CDR2 is SMNVEV in the germline V gene (reference sequence). Trimming shortened V by 2 bases and J by 4 bases, and 14 bases separated the two germline ends. A remark on this clone: Its antigen remains unknown.

PCR primers comprised 60 Vbeta and 13 Jbeta primers. TCRdb's table, derived via immunoSEQ multiplex PCR, lists solely in-frame clones and lacks some. This repertoire includes some 120,000 clones. The receptor was derived from a man in his late teens or twenties in good health and CMV-seronegative. What was sequenced was PBMCs. This chain connects TRBV27 to TRBJ2-2; a possible D gene is TRBD2 (7 bases). Here the CDR3 DNA reads TGTGCCAGCAGTTTAATTGGGGGGGCGCGCACCGGGGAGCTGTTTTTT. Protein sequence: CASSLIGGARTGELFF.